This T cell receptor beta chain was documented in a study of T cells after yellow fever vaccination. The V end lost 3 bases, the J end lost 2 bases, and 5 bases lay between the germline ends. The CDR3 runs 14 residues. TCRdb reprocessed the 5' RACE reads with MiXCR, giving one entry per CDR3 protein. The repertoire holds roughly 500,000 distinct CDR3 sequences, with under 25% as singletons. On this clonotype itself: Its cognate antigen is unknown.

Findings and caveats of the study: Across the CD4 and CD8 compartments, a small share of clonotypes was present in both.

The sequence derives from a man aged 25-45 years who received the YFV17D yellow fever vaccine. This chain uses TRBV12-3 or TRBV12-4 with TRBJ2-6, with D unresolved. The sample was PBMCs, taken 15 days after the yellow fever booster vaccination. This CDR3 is CASSFFPGANVLTF. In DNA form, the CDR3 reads TGTGCCAGCAGTTTTTTTCCTGGGGCCAACGTCCTGACTTTC.